These 14 T cell receptor beta chains came from one sample sequenced in a study of T cells in Graves' hyperthyroidism and ophthalmopathy. RNA transcripts served as the template for amplifying TCR beta CDR3 regions. Primed by the HTBI set, a first-round RT-PCR was run on the TCR CDR3. TCRdb reprocessed the multiplex PCR reads via MiXCR and lists one record per CDR3 protein. The sample lists 300,000 to 500,000 distinct CDR3 sequences, approximately 15% occurring once. Source material: blood. Every receptor here comes from a woman in her twenties or thirties with Graves' hyperthyroidism.

The chain couples TRBV5-1 to TRBJ2-2, with a weak D call TRBD2 (6 bases). V shed 4 bases and J shed 7 bases, with 11 bases lying between them. The CDR3 sequence is 13 residues long. The germline CDR1 and CDR2 sequences are SGHRS and YFSETQ. The CDR3 sequence is CASSDGLIGELFF. The CDR3 nucleotides are TGCGCCAGCAGCGACGGACTAATCGGGGAGCTGTTTTTT. The whole variable domain, remainder taken from reference TRBV5-1 and TRBJ2-2, is KAGVTQTPRYLIKTRGQQVTLSCSPISGHRSVSWYQQTPGQGLQFLFEYFSETQRNKGNFPGRFSGRQFSNSRSEMNVSTLELGDSALYLCASSDGLIGELFFGEGSRLTVL.

This clonotype has a handful of counts. The J gene is TRBJ2-7, the V gene TRBV19; D is possibly TRBD2 (7 bases). The CDR3 loop spans 16 amino acids. Between the trimmed V and J ends, which lost 6 bases and 0 bases, there was a span of 18 bases. Germline CDR1 and CDR2: LNHDA and SQIVND (reference sequence). In nucleotides, the CDR3 is TGTGCCAGTAGCCGCGGGGGCGGGGAGAGCTCCTACGAGCAGTACTTC. Residues: CASSRGGGESSYEQYF. Complete variable domain (other parts from reference TRBV19 and TRBJ2-7): DGGITQSPKYLFRKEGQNVTLSCEQNLNHDAMYWYRQDPGQGLRLIYYSQIVNDFQKGDIAEGYSVSREKKESFPLTVTSAQKNPTAFYLCASSRGGGESSYEQYFGPGTRLTVT.

In this sample, this clonotype turned up a few times. At one of its ends the junction is not consistent with the germline gene, which may arise from a read error. The CDR3 here is CASSSSGRAFLF. The DNA for the CDR3 is TGTGCCAGCAGTTCCAGCGGGAGGGCCTTCCTCTTC. This sequence joins TRBV12-3 or TRBV12-4 and TRBJ2-3; 10 nucleotides line up with TRBD2. The CDR3 has 12 amino acids.

This clonotype was counted a few times. The chain combines TRBV6-1 with TRBJ2-2; 10 positions match TRBD1. Trimming cost V 8 bases and J 4 bases; bases outside gene matches: 4. This CDR3 spans 14 amino acids. Per the germline V gene, CDR1 is MNHNS and CDR2 is SASEGT. The CDR3 reads CASHGTGATGELFF. The CDR3 coding sequence is TGTGCCAGCCATGGGACAGGGGCCACCGGGGAGCTGTTTTTT.

At least ten counts were recorded for this clonotype. The V and J genes are TRBV10-3 and TRBJ2-5; 8 bases align to TRBD2. The CDR3 length is 16 residues. The V gene's germline CDR1 is ENHRY and CDR2 SYGVKD. Germline trimming cut 5 bases from V and 3 bases from J; bases unmatched to any gene: 11. CDR3 coding DNA: TGTGCCATCAGTCAATCACTAGCGGACCTGGAAGAGACCCAGTACTTC. This gives the protein CAISQSLADLEETQYF.

The chain combines TRBV2 with TRBJ1-4; D remains unclear. This CDR3 comprises 17 residues. Germline V gene data show CDR1 as SNHLY and CDR2 as FYNNEI. Deletions cut 4 bases from V and 0 bases from J, with 15 bases between. The chain's CDR3 is CASSVTLTSATNEKLFF. The DNA of the CDR3 is TGTGCCAGCAGTGTGACTCTGACCTCTGCAACTAATGAAAAACTGTTTTTT.

The rearrangement links TRBV6-1 to TRBJ1-1; D not certain. Germline-derived CDR1 and CDR2 are MNHNS and SASEGT. The CDR3 is 13 amino acids. In DNA form, the CDR3 reads TGTGCTGGGTCGGGTTTCGGCGGCACTGAAGCTTTCTTT. It yields the protein CAGSGFGGTEAFF.

The genes are TRBV20-1 and TRBJ2-1; either TRBD1 or TRBD2 may supply D (6 bases each). The CDR3 spans 13 residues. The V gene's germline CDR1 is DFQATT and CDR2 SNEGSKA (reference sequence). Trimming left V 2 bases short and J 8 bases short, with 13 bases between. CDR3 in amino acids: CSARYGRGDEQFF. The CDR3 DNA reads TGCAGTGCTAGATATGGAAGGGGGGATGAGCAGTTCTTC.

This clonotype was seen more than once but under ten times. The chain is built from TRBV13 and TRBJ2-5; D might be TRBD2 (5 bases). The CDR3 is 16 amino acids. Germline V gene lookup returns CDR1 PRHDT and CDR2 FYEKMQ (reference sequence). V gave up 4 bases and J gave up 2 bases, with 17 bases separating them. The CDR3 DNA reads TGTGCCAGCAGCTATGAACGGGCTAGCAGACAAGAGACCCAGTACTTC. Encoded protein: CASSYERASRQETQYF. The whole variable domain, remainder taken from reference TRBV13 and TRBJ2-5, is AAGVIQSPRHLIKEKRETATLKCYPIPRHDTVYWYQQGPGQDPQFLISFYEKMQSDKGSIPDRFSAQQFSDYHSELNMSSLELGDSALYFCASSYERASRQETQYFGPGTRLLVL.

The chain is built from TRBV7-9 and TRBJ1-2, with 7 bases matching TRBD1. V dropped 5 bases and J dropped 4; count of bases not matched to a gene: 7. The CDR3 totals 14 residues. The germline V gene encodes CDR1 SEHNR and CDR2 FQNEAQ (reference sequence). In nucleotides, the CDR3 is TGTGCCAGCAGCCGACAGGGACAGTCCTATGGCTACACCTTC. The encoded protein is CASSRQGQSYGYTF.

This clonotype was seen a handful of times. This chain connects TRBV5-1 to TRBJ1-1; D is undetermined. The CDR3 loop spans 13 amino acids. Germline V gives CDR1 SGHRS, CDR2 YFSETQ. V lost 0 bases, J lost 4 bases, and 7 bases lay in between. The CDR3 protein is CASSLEVRTEAFF. Here the CDR3 DNA reads TGCGCCAGCAGCTTGGAGGTTCGCACTGAAGCTTTCTTT.

The table lists this clonotype with many counts. J is TRBJ2-1 and V is TRBV28, with 7 bases aligning to TRBD2. Germline V gene sequence: CDR1 MDHEN, CDR2 SYDVKM. The CDR3 totals 18 residues. V shed 7 bases and J 2 bases; nucleotides not matched to a gene: 17. The CDR3 nucleotides read TGTGCCAGCAACCTTGACCTCAAGGGACTATCGGCCTACAATGAGCAGTTCTTC. It encodes CASNLDLKGLSAYNEQFF.

This rearrangement joins TRBV6-1 to TRBJ2-2, with 10 bases aligning to TRBD2. The V gene's germline CDR1 is MNHNS and CDR2 SASEGT. V was pared by 7 bases and J by 6 bases, with 11 bases of the junction left unmatched. The CDR3 extends over 16 amino acids. CDR3 in DNA: TGTGCCAGCACCCCACTTAGGACTAGCGGAGCCGGGGAGCTGTTTTTT. As protein: CASTPLRTSGAGELFF.

There are a few counts of this clonotype. V is TRBV12-3 or TRBV12-4 and J is TRBJ2-1; 9 bases fit TRBD2. The trim removed 9 bases at V and 7 bases at J, leaving 7 bases unmatched. This CDR3 is built from 13 residues. CDR3 DNA: TGTGCCAGTCTACATAGCGGGAGTAATGAGCAGTTCTTC. Protein sequence: CASLHSGSNEQFF.